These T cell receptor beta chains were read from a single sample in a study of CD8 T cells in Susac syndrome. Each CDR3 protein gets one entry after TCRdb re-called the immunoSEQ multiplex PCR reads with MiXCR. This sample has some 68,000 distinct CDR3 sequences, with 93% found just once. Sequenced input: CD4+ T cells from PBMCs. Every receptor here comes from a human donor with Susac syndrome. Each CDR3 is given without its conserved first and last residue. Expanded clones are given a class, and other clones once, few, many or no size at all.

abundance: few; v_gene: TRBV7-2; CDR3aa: ASSRVGNTEAF
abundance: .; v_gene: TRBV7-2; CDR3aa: ASSLERGNQETQY
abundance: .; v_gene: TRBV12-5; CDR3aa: ASGQAGTQY
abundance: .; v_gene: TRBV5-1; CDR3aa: ASSLGGHNNEQF
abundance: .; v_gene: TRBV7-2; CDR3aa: ASSYNNEQF
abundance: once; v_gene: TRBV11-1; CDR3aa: ASSLIGNTEAF
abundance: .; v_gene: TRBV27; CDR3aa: ASSSRGQGDSTGELF
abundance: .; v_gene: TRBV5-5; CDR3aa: ASSLPAGVQETQY
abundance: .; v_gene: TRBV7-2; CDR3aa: ASSLGTIQETQY
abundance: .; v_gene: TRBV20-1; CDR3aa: SASREGAQY
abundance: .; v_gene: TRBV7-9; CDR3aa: ASRTQAGNGYT
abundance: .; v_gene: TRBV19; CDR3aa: AISRLESNQPQH
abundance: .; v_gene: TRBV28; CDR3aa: ASSWGRDEAF
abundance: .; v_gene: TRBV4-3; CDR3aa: ASSQGTAHRLH
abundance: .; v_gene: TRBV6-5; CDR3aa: AGSYSLWTGSGGYT
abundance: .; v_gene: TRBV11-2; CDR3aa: ASSLDHTGEETQY
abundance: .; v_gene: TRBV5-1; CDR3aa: ASSRLPEGTDTQY
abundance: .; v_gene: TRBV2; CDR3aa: ASSPDRVGEQY
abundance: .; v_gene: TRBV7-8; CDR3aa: ASSLSSPPGELF
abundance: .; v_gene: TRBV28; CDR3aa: ASSYRGEAF
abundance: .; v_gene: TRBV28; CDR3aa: ASEDRGTGELF
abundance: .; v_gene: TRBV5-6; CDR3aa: ASSLRPRLRAALLRTQY
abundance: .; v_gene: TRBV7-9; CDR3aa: ASSLAGTAIIFTEAF
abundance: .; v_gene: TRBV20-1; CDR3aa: SASRRGGPDTQY
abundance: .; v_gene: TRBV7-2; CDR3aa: ASTPQRGNSPLH
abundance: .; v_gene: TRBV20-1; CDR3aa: SARRGQVIRDGYT
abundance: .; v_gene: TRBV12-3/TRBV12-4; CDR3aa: ASSPRQGWRYEQY
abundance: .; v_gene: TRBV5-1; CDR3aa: ASSLAPEETQY
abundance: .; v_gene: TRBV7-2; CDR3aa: ASASLRGPDTQY
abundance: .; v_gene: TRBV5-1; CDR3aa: ASSLDGRSYNSPLH
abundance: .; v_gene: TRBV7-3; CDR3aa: ASSTTGAYEQF